A single sample gave rise to the 8 T cell receptor beta chains below, sequenced in a study of shared clonotypes between healthy human individuals. Only CD45RO-negative cells positively selected for CCR7 counted as naive CD8 cells, so terminally differentiated effector memory CD45RA+ cells were excluded. The assay was immunoSEQ multiplex PCR, and TCRdb's table has in-frame clones only and misses some. The data show about 2 million clones, over 85% seen once. Material: naive CD8+ T cells sorted from blood. The receptors here all came from a man aged 18 to 29 in good health.

CDR3 protein: CASSFEGLEAFF. CDR3 nucleotides: TGTGCCAGCAGCTTCGAAGGTCTAGAGGCTTTCTTT. The chain is built from TRBV11-2 and TRBJ1-1; no clear D. The V gene's germline CDR1 is SGHAT and CDR2 FQNNGV. V was trimmed by 3 bases and J by 11 bases, leaving 13 bases between them. The CDR3 extends over 12 amino acids.

In the case of this clone: This sample also contains other DNA sequences that code for the same CDR3. The V call is TRBV2, the J call TRBJ2-5, with D hard to call. The V gene's germline CDR1 is SNHLY and CDR2 FYNNEI. V was pared by 3 bases and J by 2 bases, with 7 bases between. This CDR3 contains 13 residues. This CDR3 is CASSDSVQETQYF. For the CDR3, the DNA is TGTGCCAGCAGTGATTCTGTGCAAGAGACCCAGTACTTC.

The chain carries TRBV5-5 and TRBJ2-7; D unresolved. CDR1 is SGHKS and CDR2 is YYEKEE in the germline V gene (reference sequence). The CDR3 runs 13 residues. V lost 0 bases and J 2 bases, leaving 6 bases between the germline ends. The CDR3 DNA follows: TGTGCCAGCAGCTTGGTCACAACCTACGAGCAGTACTTC. This encodes CASSLVTTYEQYF.

V is TRBV7-9 and J is TRBJ2-5, with D perhaps matching TRBD1 (6 bases). The CDR3 sequence is 15 residues long. Germline lookup yields CDR1 SEHNR and CDR2 FQNEAQ (reference sequence). V was cut by 5 bases and J by 2 bases, with 15 bases left in between. The chain's CDR3 is CASSTGQLTQETQYF. The CDR3 nucleotides are TGTGCCAGCAGCACTGGACAGTTAACTCAAGAGACCCAGTACTTC.

Worth noting for this clone: One junction end disagrees with the germline gene, perhaps due to a read error. The chain employs TRBV11-2 and TRBJ2-7; D is possibly TRBD1 (5 bases). Germline-derived CDR1 and CDR2 are SGHAT and FQNNGV. The CDR3 has 13 residues. CDR3 loop: CASTLGTGYEQYF. CDR3 coding DNA: TGTGCCAGCACCTTAGGAACAGGCTACGAGCAGTACTTC.

The chain recombines TRBV5-1 with TRBJ1-1; D not resolved. With 0 bases removed from V and 3 bases from J, the gap between germline ends came to 6 bases. This CDR3 region has 13 residues. The V gene's germline CDR1 is SGHRS and CDR2 YFSETQ. Here the CDR3 reads CASSLERYTEAFF. CDR3 nucleotides: TGCGCCAGCAGCTTGGAAAGGTACACTGAAGCTTTCTTT.

The chain recombines TRBV4-1 with TRBJ2-3, with 10 bases identical to TRBD1. This CDR3 contains 17 residues. Germline V gives CDR1 MGHRA, CDR2 YSYEKL. V shed 4 bases, J shed 2 bases, and the junction held 9 bases outside the gene matches. CDR3: CASSRRAGTGDTDTQYF. The CDR3 DNA sequence: TGCGCCAGCAGCCGCAGAGCCGGGACAGGGGACACAGATACGCAGTATTTT.

The chain carries TRBV6-1 and TRBJ1-1; 7 positions match TRBD1. Unmatched junction bases numbered 10, after V lost 7 bases and J lost 5 bases. CDR3 length: 14 residues. CDR1 and CDR2 from the germline V gene are MNHNS and SASEGT. The DNA for the CDR3 is TGTGCCAGCACCCAGTTGACAGGGTTTACTGAAGCTTTCTTT. This gives the protein CASTQLTGFTEAFF.